This T cell receptor beta chain appears in the sequencing data of a study of T cells expressing NK-cell markers. Study background: Obtained from sorted CD3+CD56+NKG2C+, CD3+CD56+NKG2C- and CD3+CD56-NKG2C+ T cells were the TCR beta repertoires.

What made the TCR beta cDNA was 5'RACE template switching with UMIs. Reprocessing the 5' RACE reads, TCRdb reports a single entry for every CDR3 protein and omits DNA. The sample table sets out about 160,000 distinct CDR3 sequences. The CDR3 is 12 residues long. The germline gives CDR1 SEHNR, CDR2 FQNEAQ (reference sequence). This clonotype was obtained from a woman between 18 and 69 years old in good health. V is TRBV7-9 and J is TRBJ1-6; TCRdb's D call, TRBD1, is unchecked because there is no DNA. The sample comprised blood T cells: a sorted CD56 or NKG2C T cell subset, CD4+ or CD8+ T cells, or bulk PBMC T cells (not recorded which). CDR3 residues: CASSPGGSPLHF.